The 22 T cell receptor beta chains below all came from one sample that was sequenced in a study of technical replicates of blood from a handful of donors. Data came from immunoSEQ multiplex PCR; TCRdb stores just in-frame clones and leaves some out. The data contain about 56,000 clones, 93% of them seen just once; the ten biggest clones take up about 3.9%. Sequencing was carried out using PBMCs. The origin of the receptors is a human donor in good health. Some clones in this sample may be carry-over from other donors' samples.

The chain has TRBV5-4 and TRBJ2-1; 11 bases map to TRBD2. The length of the CDR3 is 16 residues. The V and J ends lost 4 bases and 7 bases, in that order; junction bases with no gene match: 10. Germline V gene sequence: CDR1 SGHNT, CDR2 YYREEE (reference sequence). The CDR3 here is CASSQLLAGAGNEQFF. CDR3 nucleotides: TGTGCCAGCAGCCAACTACTAGCGGGGGCCGGGAATGAGCAGTTCTTC.

The chain recombines TRBV14 with TRBJ1-1; D is unclear. Germline values: CDR1 SGHDN, CDR2 FVKESK. The germline V and J ends were trimmed by 4 bases and 4 bases, with 13 bases remaining between them. This CDR3 has 14 amino acids. In DNA, the CDR3 is TGTGCCAGCAGCCTAGGACCGCGGGGCACTGAAGCTTTCTTT. It is translated as CASSLGPRGTEAFF.

This rearrangement joins TRBV7-9 to TRBJ2-3, with no clear D. V lost 2 bases and J lost 5, with 11 bases in between. The germline gives CDR1 SEHNR, CDR2 FQNEAQ (reference sequence). The CDR3 length is 14 residues. In DNA form, the CDR3 reads TGTGCCAGCAGCTTATCAACCACGGTAGATACGCAGTATTTT. It yields the protein CASSLSTTVDTQYF.

This chain connects TRBV5-5 to TRBJ2-7; TRBD1 matches at 11 bases. V lost 2 bases and J lost 3; bases outside the gene matches: 7. Germline CDR1 reads SGHKS; CDR2 reads YYEKEE (reference sequence). The CDR3 has 16 amino acids. CDR3 DNA sequence: TGTGCCAGCAGCTTTATCCCCGGGACAGGGGGCTACGAGCAGTACTTC. Translation: CASSFIPGTGGYEQYF.

The chain links TRBV7-2 to TRBJ2-7; TRBD1 matches 8 bases. The CDR3 extends over 15 amino acids. The V segment lost 5 bases and the J segment 2 bases; nucleotides outside the gene matches: 8. Germline CDR1 and CDR2: SGHTA and FQGNSA. CDR3: CASSPTGTGTYEQYF. CDR3 nucleotide sequence: TGTGCCAGCAGCCCGACGGGGACAGGCACCTACGAGCAGTACTTC. Variable domain in full (rest from reference TRBV7-2 and TRBJ2-7): GAGVSQSPSNKVTEKGKDVELRCDPISGHTALYWYRQSLGQGLEFLIYFQGNSAPDKSGLPSDRFSAERTGGSVSTLTIQRTQQEDSAVYLCASSPTGTGTYEQYFGPGTRLTVT.

This clone was seen just once. The J gene is TRBJ2-1, the V gene TRBV4-1; 11 bases match TRBD2. After removal of 1 base from V and 6 bases from J, the junction contained 8 bases not matched to a gene. The CDR3 spans 17 residues. CDR1 is MGHRA, CDR2 YSYEKL, per germline. The CDR3 sequence is CASSQVDLGLAGNEQFF. The CDR3 DNA follows: TGCGCCAGCAGCCAAGTAGACTTAGGACTAGCGGGCAATGAGCAGTTCTTC.

The rearrangement joins TRBV27 to TRBJ1-1; D possibly corresponds to TRBD1 (6 bases). This CDR3 has 13 amino acids. The V gene's germline CDR1 is MNHEY and CDR2 SMNVEV (reference sequence). The ends were cut back, 5 bases at V and 5 bases at J, with 12 bases in the middle. CDR3 in DNA: TGTGCCAGCAGTCTCAGGGGACGAACTGAAGCTTTCTTT. As protein: CASSLRGRTEAFF.

With respect to this clone: At one end the junction does not follow the germline gene, possibly because of a read error. The gene calls are TRBV7-9 and TRBJ1-1, with D perhaps matching TRBD1 (5 bases). Germline CDR1 SEHNR, CDR2 FQNEAQ (reference sequence). The CDR3 sequence is 13 residues long. The DNA for the CDR3 is TGCGCCAGCAGCTCCCAGGGGAACACTGAAGCTTTCTTT. Protein: CASSSQGNTEAFF. Full variable domain (outside the CDR3, taken from reference TRBV7-9 and TRBJ1-1): DTGVSQNPRHKITKRGQNVTFRCDPISEHNRLYWYRQTLGQGPEFLTYFQNEAQLEKSRLLSDRFSAERPKGSFSTLEIQRTEQGDSAMYLCASSSQGNTEAFFGQGTRLTVV.

The chain combines TRBV5-1 with TRBJ2-1; 7 bases map to TRBD1. The CDR3 loop spans 14 amino acids. The germline CDR1 and CDR2 sequences are SGHRS and YFSETQ. The V segment lost 4 bases and the J segment 6 bases; nucleotides outside the gene matches: 7. The DNA of the CDR3 is TGCGCCAGCAGCCCGGTCAGGGACAGCAATGAGCAGTTCTTC. This sequence encodes CASSPVRDSNEQFF.

The chain's CDR3 is CASSFQGNSPLHF. The CDR3, as DNA: TGCGCCAGCAGCTTTCAGGGAAATTCACCCCTCCACTTT. This rearrangement joins TRBV5-1 to TRBJ1-6; D might be TRBD1 (5 bases). Germline lookup yields CDR1 SGHRS and CDR2 YFSETQ. The CDR3 covers 13 residues. Trimming cost V 2 bases and J 7 bases, with 7 bases left between them.

The chain employs TRBV30 and TRBJ2-1, with D uncertain. Per the germline V gene, CDR1 is GTSNPN and CDR2 is SVGIG (reference sequence). The CDR3 sequence is 14 residues long. The V end was cut by 0 bases, the J end by 10 bases, with 16 bases between. Here the CDR3 DNA reads TGTGCCTGGAGTGTACCACCGCAGCGCCCGGAGCAGTTCTTC. Its translation: CAWSVPPQRPEQFF.

V and J are TRBV9 and TRBJ2-7; 11 nucleotides match TRBD2. The CDR3 covers 16 residues. The germline V gene encodes CDR1 SGDLS and CDR2 YYNGEE. Losses at the gene ends were 4 bases for V and 7 bases for J; bases not matched to a gene: 13. CDR3 in amino acids: CASSPMTSGARWEQYF. The CDR3 DNA follows: TGTGCCAGCAGCCCCATGACTAGCGGGGCCCGATGGGAGCAGTACTTC. Full variable domain (remainder filled in from reference TRBV9 and TRBJ2-7): DSGVTQTPKHLITATGQRVTLRCSPRSGDLSVYWYQQSLDQGLQFLIQYYNGEERAKGNILERFSAQQFPDLHSELNLSSLELGDSALYFCASSPMTSGARWEQYFGPGTRLTVT.

The chain combines TRBV29-1 with TRBJ1-1; 9 bases agree with TRBD1. The junction had 5 bases not matched to a gene; V was cut back by 8 bases and J by 4 bases. The length of the CDR3 is 12 residues. The germline CDR1 and CDR2 sequences are SQVTM and ANQGSEA. This chain's CDR3 is CSFDRGGTEAFF. The CDR3 DNA is TGCAGCTTCGACAGGGGGGGCACTGAAGCTTTCTTT.

V usage is TRBV18 and J usage is TRBJ2-5, with 11 bases that match TRBD1. Germline CDR1 is KGHSH and CDR2 is LQKENI. The CDR3 covers 14 residues. The V and J ends lost 5 bases and 4 bases, in that order; junction bases with no gene match: 3. The CDR3 loop is CASSAGTGGETQYF. CDR3 bases: TGTGCCAGCTCAGCCGGGACAGGGGGAGAGACCCAGTACTTC.

This chain joins TRBV5-6 and TRBJ1-1; D uncertain. The CDR3 contains 14 residues. The germline V gene encodes CDR1 SGHDT and CDR2 YYEEEE. Trimming removed 1 base at V and 2 bases at J, with 9 bases between. CDR3 nucleotides: TGTGCCAGCAGCTTGTTCGGGGTTAACACTGAAGCTTTCTTT. Translation gives CASSLFGVNTEAFF.

This clone came up once. The chain employs TRBV5-1 and TRBJ2-7, with a possible D match to TRBD1 (7 bases). Trimming removed 1 base from V and 3 bases from J, with 11 bases in between. This CDR3 has 14 residues. Per the germline V gene, CDR1 is SGHRS and CDR2 is YFSETQ. DNA of the CDR3: TGCGCCAGCAGCTTGCCCAGGGGGGACTACGAGCAGTACTTC. Protein sequence: CASSLPRGDYEQYF.

V usage is TRBV25-1 and J usage is TRBJ2-2; D gene ambiguous. The germline CDR1 and CDR2 sequences are MGHDK and SYGVNS. The CDR3 length is 15 residues. Trimming pared 4 bases from V and 4 bases from J, leaving 13 bases between. The CDR3: CASSGAGLGTGELFF. The CDR3 bases are TGTGCCAGCAGTGGTGCCGGGTTGGGCACCGGGGAGCTGTTTTTT.

This chain uses TRBV4-3 with TRBJ2-2, with 7 bases aligning to TRBD2. CDR3 size: 17 residues. The V segment lost 1 base and the J segment 4 bases; nucleotides outside the gene matches: 9. Germline V gives CDR1 LGHNA, CDR2 YSLEER. CDR3 nucleotide sequence: TGCGCCAGCAGCCAAGGGGTGGGGGGACTACTCACCGGGGAGCTGTTTTTT. It yields the protein CASSQGVGGLLTGELFF.

The V gene is TRBV28, the J gene TRBJ2-5, with 10 bases matching TRBD2. J was trimmed by 4 bases and V by 4 bases; bases with no gene match: 9. The germline V gene encodes CDR1 MDHEN and CDR2 SYDVKM. CDR3 length equals 16 residues. In nucleotides, the CDR3 is TGTGCCAGCAGTTCCCCAAAGCGGGGGGGCCGAGAGACCCAGTACTTC. Its protein product is CASSSPKRGGRETQYF.

This chain connects TRBV7-7 to TRBJ2-1, with 8 bases identical to TRBD2. J lost 7 bases, V lost 4 bases, and 15 bases had no gene match. The CDR3 runs 17 residues. Germline V gene data show CDR1 as SSHAT and CDR2 as FNYEAQ (reference sequence). Here the CDR3 reads CASSSLPGTRGSNEQFF. The CDR3 region has the DNA TGTGCCAGCAGCTCCCTTCCCGGGACTAGAGGCTCGAATGAGCAGTTCTTC. The whole variable domain, filled in from reference TRBV7-7 and TRBJ2-1, reads GAGVSQSPRYKVTKRGQDVTLRCDPISSHATLYWYQQALGQGPEFLTYFNYEAQPDKSGLPSDRFSAERPEGSISTLTIQRTEQRDSAMYRCASSSLPGTRGSNEQFFGPGTRLTVL.

The rearrangement uses TRBV4-2 and TRBJ2-7; 8 nucleotides agree with TRBD2. The CDR3 runs 17 residues. V gave up 1 base and J gave up 3 bases; unmatched junction bases: 11. Germline CDR1 is LGHNA and CDR2 is YNFKEQ. The CDR3 DNA reads TGTGCCAGCAGCCAAGGGGGGGCGGTAGCGGGACTCTACGAGCAGTACTTC. Translated: CASSQGGAVAGLYEQYF.

As to this clone: The CDR3 ends on some other residue instead of the conserved phenylalanine or tryptophan, so this is likely a read error. It is unclear where the CDR3 begins or ends on the DNA, so no DNA is shown, and the CDR3 is as TCRdb lists it. The V call is TRBV12-2, the J call TRBJ1-1. TRBV12-2 is a pseudogene locus. The CDR3 is 13 residues long, ends included. The CDR3: CASLTPGGERRDL.